The next 8 T cell receptor beta chains were all read from a single sample in a study of T cell responses to AZD1222 COVID-19 vaccine listed by TCRdb under 2021. Receptor amplification or capture employed the immunoSEQ multiplex PCR assay. Sourced from immuneACCESS, this table was stored by TCRdb with only in-frame sequences that have V and J called. A share of the clones is absent; for the studies checked, an unresolved V gene accounts for under half, and the remainder has no known explanation. The table for this sample lists 85,000 or so clones; about 86% of them were counted only once. The leading ten clones occupy about 6% of the sample. The label giving this sample's time point can be read as: about 28 days (+/-7) after the second vaccine dose. This specimen consisted of peripheral blood, obtained 28 days after the second AZD1222 dose. The receptors here all came from an adult who received the AZD1222 COVID-19 vaccine.

J is TRBJ2-2 and V is TRBV11-3, with TRBD2 matching 9 bases. This CDR3 spans 17 amino acids. Germline CDR1 SGHNT, CDR2 YENEEA. The V and J ends lost 4 bases and 2 bases, in that order; junction bases with no gene match: 8. The CDR3 protein is CASSSRAGTSNTGELFF. The CDR3 DNA reads TGTGCCAGCAGCTCTAGGGCCGGGACTAGCAACACCGGGGAGCTGTTTTTT.

This chain's CDR3 is CASSWTGVGSYEQYF. CDR3 nucleotide sequence: TGTGCCAGCAGCTGGACGGGGGTTGGGTCCTACGAGCAGTACTTC. V usage is TRBV27 and J usage is TRBJ2-7, with D possibly matching TRBD2 (6 bases). Trimming shortened V by 6 bases and J by 1 base, and 16 bases separated the two germline ends. This CDR3 is 15 amino acids long. Germline V lookup: CDR1 MNHEY, CDR2 SMNVEV (reference sequence).

This clone appeared once. The chain joins TRBV18 to TRBJ2-1, with 7 bases fitting TRBD2. The CDR3 has 13 amino acids. The germline V gene has CDR1 KGHSH and CDR2 LQKENI. Unmatched junction bases numbered 5, after V lost 3 bases and J lost 9 bases. The DNA for the CDR3 is TGTGCCAGCTCACCTGGACTAGTTTTTGAGCAGTTCTTC. Residues: CASSPGLVFEQFF.

J is TRBJ1-2 and V is TRBV19; D unresolved. The CDR3 contains 13 residues. Germline lookup yields CDR1 LNHDA and CDR2 SQIVND (reference sequence). Deletions cut 3 bases from V and 0 bases from J, with 5 bases between. CDR3 in DNA: TGTGCCAGTAGTATTGGGACTAACTATGGCTACACCTTC. This encodes CASSIGTNYGYTF.

V gene TRBV6-5 combines with J gene TRBJ2-3, with 10 bases identical to TRBD2. Germline CDR1 and CDR2: MNHEY and SVGAGI. This CDR3 is 14 amino acids long. The J segment lost 5 bases and the V segment lost 11 bases, leaving 10 bases of the junction unmatched. The CDR3 spells CAAGSGGALDTQYF. The CDR3 DNA sequence: TGTGCCGCGGGAAGCGGGGGGGCCCTAGATACGCAGTATTTT.

This chain links TRBV19 with TRBJ2-1; TRBD2 aligns across 8 bases. Losses at the gene ends were 1 base for V and 3 bases for J; bases not matched to a gene: 2. Germline CDR1 is LNHDA and CDR2 is SQIVND (reference sequence). The CDR3 length is 15 residues. Written as DNA, the CDR3 is TGTGCCAGTAGTATAGGTGGGACTAGCTACAATGAGCAGTTCTTC. Residues: CASSIGGTSYNEQFF. The variable domain in full, completed from reference TRBV19 and TRBJ2-1, reads DGGITQSPKYLFRKEGQNVTLSCEQNLNHDAMYWYRQDPGQGLRLIYYSQIVNDFQKGDIAEGYSVSREKKESFPLTVTSAQKNPTAFYLCASSIGGTSYNEQFFGPGTRLTVL.

The J gene is TRBJ1-2, the V gene TRBV6-5; unclear D gene. There are 13 residues in the CDR3. CDR1 and CDR2 (germline): MNHEY, SVGAGI. Trimming left V 10 bases short and J 1 base short, with 13 bases between. The CDR3 DNA reads TGTGCCATTAGGACGGTCGTTAACTATGGCTACACCTTC. Protein sequence: CAIRTVVNYGYTF.

The chain has TRBV4-1 and TRBJ2-7, with 7 positions matching TRBD2. The CDR3 totals 15 residues. Trimming took 6 bases from V and 3 from J; bases not matched to a gene: 11. CDR1 and CDR2 from the germline V gene are MGHRA and YSYEKL. CDR3 nucleotides: TGCGCCAGCAGGGCGATAGCGGGTCTATTCTACGAGCAGTACTTC. Its translation: CASRAIAGLFYEQYF.